The entry below describes one T cell receptor (beta chain). The entry originates in a study of Graves' ophthalmopathy and Graves' hyperthyroidism. The authors amplified TCR beta CDR3 regions, and they did so from RNA transcripts for repertoire sequencing. HTBI-primed first-round RT-PCR preceded second-round multiplex PCR. TCRdb re-called the multiplex PCR reads through MiXCR, storing one row per CDR3 protein. The repertoire holds 1 million to 1.3 million distinct CDR3 sequences, with less than 45% as singletons. The sequenced sample consisted of peripheral blood or thyroid tissue (not recorded which). The clonotype originates from an adult man with Graves' hyperthyroidism.

CDR3 sequence: CAWGAGQRNQPQHF. The CDR3 DNA is TGTGCCTGGGGGGCGGGACAAAGAAATCAGCCCCAGCATTTT. This chain connects TRBV25-1 to TRBJ1-5; TRBD1 is a possible D gene (6 bases). Germline CDR1 reads MGHDK; CDR2 reads SYGVNS. The V gene lost 11 bases and the J gene lost 4 bases, with 18 bases spanning the gap. The CDR3 runs to 14 residues.